The rows below give T cell receptor beta chains drawn from one sample of a study of OX40 agonist ivuxolimab in advanced cancers. Libraries were prepared by immunoSEQ multiplex PCR; TCRdb keeps only in-frame clonotypes and omits some of them. The data hold some 100,000 clones, with 85% to 95% observed a single time. This sample comprised CD4+ or CD8+ T cells sorted from blood, obtained in a trial of the OX40 agonist ivuxolimab. The receptors here all came from an adult with an advanced solid tumor such as melanoma, head and neck, liver or kidney cancer. CDR3s include the opening cysteine and the closing phenylalanine or tryptophan. The order of the fields is clone size, V gene, D gene, J gene, CDR3 protein, CDR3 DNA. The D gene is left open where the match is weak. Clone size is stated in some rows and not others, as once, few, many or a class when expanded.

>-|TRBV5-4|TRBD2|TRBJ2-2
CASSFERGAAGELFF
TGTGCCAGCAGCTTCGAGCGGGGGGCGGCCGGGGAGCTGTTTTTT
>-|TRBV27|-|TRBJ1-6
CASSLSPPTTGPYYNSPLHF
TGTGCCAGCAGTTTATCGCCGCCGACCACAGGGCCATACTACAATTCACCCCTCCACTTT
>-|TRBV6-5|-|TRBJ2-5
CASSYSVREAQYF
TGTGCCAGCAGTTACTCTGTTCGTGAAGCCCAGTACTTC
>once|TRBV27|TRBD1|TRBJ1-6
CASKSGGLSSPLHF
TGTGCCAGCAAATCAGGGGGCTTAAGTTCACCCCTCCACTTT
>-|TRBV9|TRBD2|TRBJ2-1
CASSVGGLAGNEQFF
TGTGCCAGCAGCGTCGGGGGGCTAGCGGGCAATGAGCAGTTCTTC
>-|TRBV6-6|-|TRBJ1-3
CASSPAGNTIYF
TGTGCCAGCAGCCCCGCTGGAAACACCATATATTTT
>-|TRBV19|-|TRBJ2-1
CASSISISPPRNEQFF
TGTGCCAGTAGTATCTCCATTTCACCCCCGAGGAATGAGCAGTTCTTC
>-|TRBV4-1|TRBD1|TRBJ2-7
CASSQVETGTAIYEQYF
TGCGCCAGCAGCCAAGTGGAAACCGGGACAGCCATCTACGAGCAGTACTTC
>-|TRBV27|-|TRBJ2-7
CASSLGRGPYEQYF
TGTGCCAGCAGTTTAGGGAGGGGGCCTTACGAGCAGTACTTC
>-|TRBV28|-|TRBJ1-2
CASSSERWALGYGYTF
TGTGCCAGCAGTTCGGAGAGGTGGGCCTTGGGGTATGGCTACACCTTC
>-|TRBV6-5|-|TRBJ2-5
CASRTKETQYF
TGTGCCAGCAGAACCAAAGAGACCCAGTACTTC
>-|TRBV6-1|-|TRBJ1-3
CASSYGNTIYF
TGTGCCAGCAGTTACGGAAACACCATATATTTT
>-|TRBV7-2|-|TRBJ1-2
CASSFGGIDGYTF
TGTGCCAGCAGCTTTGGGGGGATAGATGGCTACACCTTC
>-|TRBV27|-|TRBJ2-1
CASSSGLAIYNEQFF
TGTGCCAGCAGTTCAGGTTTAGCCATCTACAATGAGCAGTTCTTC
>-|TRBV25-1|-|TRBJ2-1
CASSELGLYNEQFF
TGTGCCAGCAGTGAACTCGGCCTATACAATGAGCAGTTCTTC
>-|TRBV9|-|TRBJ1-1
CASSGHGTEAFF
TGTGCCAGCAGCGGACACGGGACAGAAGCTTTCTTT
>-|TRBV27|-|TRBJ1-6
CASSLDLGGSPLHF
TGTGCCAGCAGTTTGGATCTAGGTGGCTCACCCCTCCACTTT
>once|TRBV5-4|-|TRBJ1-1
CASSHWQGTFGEAFF
TGTGCCAGCAGCCATTGGCAGGGAACCTTTGGTGAAGCTTTCTTT
>-|TRBV14|-|TRBJ1-4
CASSGVGLNEKLFF
TGTGCCAGCAGCGGGGTCGGTCTTAATGAAAAACTGTTTTTT
>-|TRBV6-5|-|TRBJ2-3
CASNPEGRDTQYF
TGTGCCAGCAACCCTGAGGGGAGAGATACGCAGTATTTT
>-|TRBV7-8|-|TRBJ2-7
CASSLAGQSYEQYF
TGTGCCAGCAGCTTGGCGGGACAGTCCTACGAGCAGTACTTC
>-|TRBV7-9|-|TRBJ1-1
CASSFGQKNTEAFF
TGTGCCAGCAGCTTCGGCCAAAAGAACACTGAAGCTTTCTTT
>-|TRBV10-3|-|TRBJ2-3
CAISDGAGEPDTQYF
TGTGCCATCAGTGATGGAGCGGGCGAACCAGATACGCAGTATTTT
>-|TRBV11-2|-|TRBJ1-2
CASSLWVPQDNYGYTF
TGTGCCAGCAGCTTGTGGGTTCCACAGGATAACTATGGCTACACCTTC
>-|TRBV10-3|-|TRBJ2-7
CAISEGQPREQYF
TGTGCCATCAGTGAGGGTCAGCCCAGGGAGCAGTACTTC
>few|TRBV9|-|TRBJ1-1
CASSPGNTEAFF
TGTGCCAGCAGTCCGGGGAACACTGAAGCTTTCTTT
>-|TRBV9|-|TRBJ2-5
CASSVGTAYETQYF
TGTGCCAGCAGCGTAGGGACCGCCTATGAGACCCAGTACTTC
>-|TRBV9|-|TRBJ1-6
CASSVRQVNSPLHF
TGTGCCAGCAGCGTGAGACAGGTTAATTCACCCCTCCACTTT
>-|TRBV5-5|-|TRBJ2-5
CASSIRGETQYF
TGTGCCAGCAGCATCAGGGGCGAGACCCAGTACTTC
>-|TRBV19|TRBD1|TRBJ2-7
CASSIAGQGAYEQYF
TGTGCCAGTAGTATAGCGGGACAGGGGGCTTACGAGCAGTACTTC
>-|TRBV11-2|TRBD1|TRBJ2-7
CASSLPQGAYEQYF
TGTGCCAGCAGCCTGCCGCAGGGGGCCTACGAGCAGTACTTC
>-|TRBV28|-|TRBJ1-1
CASSLFGVGYTEAFF
TGTGCCAGCAGTTTATTTGGGGTCGGGTACACTGAAGCTTTCTTT
>-|TRBV5-6|-|TRBJ1-1
CASGSGGLNTEAFF
TGTGCCAGCGGTAGTGGGGGGTTGAACACTGAAGCTTTCTTT
>-|TRBV5-6|-|TRBJ2-7
CASSLGPSAYEQYF
TGTGCCAGCAGCTTGGGTCCATCGGCCTACGAGCAGTACTTC
>-|TRBV9|-|TRBJ2-1
CASSVAGLGIEQFF
TGTGCCAGCAGCGTGGCAGGGTTGGGGATCGAGCAGTTCTTC
>-|TRBV2|TRBD1|TRBJ2-3
CASSTQGPTDTQYF
TGTGCCAGCAGTACACAGGGGCCCACAGATACGCAGTATTTT
>-|TRBV7-3|-|TRBJ2-2
CASSLQGHTGELFF
TGTGCCAGCAGCTTACAGGGGCACACCGGGGAGCTGTTTTTT
>-|TRBV12-5|-|TRBJ1-1
CASGLPRLEAFF
TGTGCTAGTGGTTTGCCCCGCCTTGAAGCTTTCTTT
>-|TRBV15|TRBD1|TRBJ1-1
CATSRVQGANTEAFF
TGTGCCACCAGCAGAGTACAGGGGGCAAACACTGAAGCTTTCTTT